The clone carrying this T cell receptor beta chain is a singleton in its sample. The antigen is undetermined. The data were obtained in a study of graft-versus-host responses after intestinal transplantation. Study-wide background: The recipients all started with anti-thymocyte globulin induction and then took tacrolimus and steroids for around 3 years.

V lost 6 bases to trimming and J lost 7 bases, with 33 bases between them. The germline V gene has CDR1 MNHEY and CDR2 SMNVEV (reference sequence). There are 20 residues in the CDR3. Profiled with immunoSEQ multiplex PCR; TCRdb holds only in-frame clones, not every one. The sample consists of approximately 4,400 clones, around three quarters of them appearing once. The study's findings and limits: The marrow of recipients harbored GvH clones, and ileum or blood showed some of them first.

Processed graft tissue released its intraepithelial and lamina propria lymphocytes. This clonotype was obtained from a human patient who received an intestinal transplant, so some T cells may come from the graft donor. Sequenced material: ileum tissue, taken 9 days after transplant. The J gene is TRBJ2-2, the V gene TRBV27; D is undetermined. The CDR3 loop is CASRPLLPFPITLMGGELFF. DNA for the CDR3: TGTGCCAGCAGGCCCCTACTCCCCTTCCCAATAACCCTTATGGGCGGGGAGCTGTTTTTT.